This TCR beta chain emerged from a study of blood T cell repertoires in COVID-19. Looking at the study overall: Whether acute or convalescent, the COVID-19 samples came from the United States, Italy and Spain.

This clone came up once. Method: immunoSEQ multiplex PCR; TCRdb's copy keeps in-frame clones and lacks some. The repertoire consists of tens of thousands of clones, with approximately 90% occurring once and the leading ten covering 2% to 2.5%. The sequencing sample was made of peripheral blood. This sequence was found in a man aged 45-65 years with active COVID-19.

The CDR3 sequence is CASSWTGLSYEQYF. The DNA for the CDR3 is TGCGCCAGCAGCTGGACAGGGTTATCCTACGAGCAGTACTTC. The chain joins TRBV5-1 to TRBJ2-7; 8 positions match TRBD1. The ends lost 3 bases at V and 1 base at J; junction bases unmatched: 3. CDR1 is SGHRS and CDR2 is YFSETQ in the germline V gene. The CDR3 runs to 14 residues.